A single sample gave rise to the 20 T cell receptor beta chains below, sequenced in a study of regulatory T cells in long-lasting Graves disease. Time point indicated: newly diagnosed GD, antithyroid drugs for less than 3 months. Extracted RNA from PBMCs served as the source of the TCR library. Building of the TCR beta libraries involved iRepertoire HTBI primers and Arm-PCR of CDR3 regions. TCRdb passed the multiplex PCR reads through MiXCR, listing each CDR3 protein once. Seen here are approximately 270,000 distinct CDR3 sequences, approximately 18% observed once, and the top ten hold around 15%. These same data were also listed under a study on T cells in Graves' hyperthyroidism and ophthalmopathy.

Sequencing used peripheral blood mononuclear cells (PBMCs), obtained at new diagnosis, from a patient treated with antithyroid drugs. Receptors originate from a woman younger than 45 with Graves disease.

This clonotype was seen at least ten times. The chain recombines TRBV2 with TRBJ2-5, with D tentatively TRBD1 (5 bases). CDR1 is SNHLY, CDR2 FYNNEI, per germline. CDR3 length equals 16 residues. V was pared by 6 bases and J by 0 bases, with 17 bases between. The CDR3 sequence: CASRKGNLPYQETQYF. The CDR3 DNA follows: TGTGCCAGCAGGAAGGGGAATCTGCCGTACCAAGAGACCCAGTACTTC. The variable domain in full, with the rest retrieved from reference TRBV2 and TRBJ2-5, is EPEVTQTPSHQVTQMGQEVILRCVPISNHLYFYWYRQILGQKVEFLVSFYNNEISEKSEIFDDQFSVERPDGSNFTLKIRSTKLEDSAMYFCASRKGNLPYQETQYFGPGTRLLVL.

This clonotype was found many times. The genes are TRBV29-1 and TRBJ1-1; weak D call: TRBD1 (6 bases). This CDR3 has 13 residues. The V end lost 6 bases, the J end lost 4 bases, and 15 bases lay between the germline ends. Germline-derived CDR1 and CDR2 are SQVTM and ANQGSEA. The chain's CDR3 is CSVYRDGSTEAFF. CDR3 nucleotides: TGCAGCGTGTACAGGGACGGAAGCACTGAAGCTTTCTTT.

This clonotype was observed many times. This sequence joins TRBV12-3 or TRBV12-4 and TRBJ1-2, with 9 bases fitting TRBD1. The CDR3 length is 15 residues. The V and J ends lost 7 bases and 6 bases, in that order; junction bases with no gene match: 12. The CDR3 DNA follows: TGTGCCAGCAATTTGCCGGGACAGGGAGAGAATGGCTACACCTTC. It codes for CASNLPGQGENGYTF.

This clonotype was detected ten times or more. In DNA, the CDR3 is TGCAGTGCTATCCGGGACACATACAATGAGCAGTTCTTC. Translation gives CSAIRDTYNEQFF. The V gene is TRBV20-1, the J gene TRBJ2-1; TRBD1 is a possible D gene (6 bases). The germline CDR1 and CDR2 sequences are DFQATT and SNEGSKA (reference sequence). The CDR3 covers 13 residues. The V end was cut by 4 bases, the J end by 4 bases, with 11 bases between.

The sample holds a few counts of this clonotype. The chain recombines TRBV7-9 with TRBJ2-4, with D possibly matching TRBD1 (5 bases). The CDR3 contains 17 residues. With 2 bases removed from V and 0 bases from J, the gap between germline ends came to 14 bases. Looked up from germline, CDR1 is SEHNR and CDR2 is FQNEAQ (reference sequence). CDR3 bases: TGTGCCAGCAGCTTAAGGGGCAGCATCCTAGCCAAAAACATTCAGTACTTC. It translates to CASSLRGSILAKNIQYF.

This clonotype has only one observation. This rearrangement joins TRBV12-3 or TRBV12-4 to TRBJ2-1; 10 bases fit TRBD1. V lost 5 bases, J lost 2 bases, and 9 bases stayed unmatched. There are 17 residues in the CDR3. The CDR3 DNA sequence: TGTGCCAGCAGTAAGGGACAGGGGACTCGGACCTACAATGAGCAGTTCTTC. The encoded protein is CASSKGQGTRTYNEQFF.

At least ten counts were recorded for this clonotype. CDR3 in DNA: TGCGCCAGCAGCCAAGTTGTACAGGTCGGGCAGGAGACCCAGTACTTC. It specifies CASSQVVQVGQETQYF. V gene TRBV4-1 combines with J gene TRBJ2-5, with TRBD1 as a possible D gene (5 bases). V dropped 1 base and J dropped 5 bases, with 17 bases sitting between them. Per the germline V gene, CDR1 is MGHRA and CDR2 is YSYEKL. The CDR3 consists of 16 residues.

The chain combines TRBV20-1 with TRBJ2-7; perhaps D is TRBD1 or TRBD2 (5 bases each). There are 12 residues in the CDR3. Germline values: CDR1 DFQATT, CDR2 SNEGSKA (reference sequence). V gave up 3 bases and J gave up 5 bases, with 11 bases separating them. The CDR3 region is CSARGDSNEQYF. In DNA form, the CDR3 reads TGCAGTGCTAGGGGGGATTCCAACGAGCAGTACTTC.

This clonotype showed up many times. This chain uses TRBV20-1 with TRBJ1-5; D gene ambiguous. Germline V gene sequence: CDR1 DFQATT, CDR2 SNEGSKA (reference sequence). The CDR3 is made up of 13 amino acids. Trimming shortened V by 3 bases and J by 0 bases, and 6 bases separated the two germline ends. The CDR3 spells CSASPDSNQPQHF. Written as DNA, the CDR3 is TGCAGTGCTAGTCCAGATAGCAATCAGCCCCAGCATTTT.

The chain recombines TRBV11-3 with TRBJ1-1; D is uncertain. The V and J ends lost 4 bases and 2 bases respectively, with 8 bases between them. CDR1 and CDR2 (germline): SGHNT, YENEEA. The CDR3 is made up of 13 amino acids. CDR3 sequence: CASSYTFNTEAFF. The DNA for the CDR3 is TGTGCCAGCAGCTACACGTTTAACACTGAAGCTTTCTTT.

This clonotype turned up a few times. This rearrangement joins TRBV10-1 to TRBJ2-6; D is uncertain. This CDR3 has 17 residues. Germline V lookup: CDR1 WNHNN, CDR2 SYGVQD (reference sequence). The V end lost 6 bases, the J end lost 0 bases, and 15 bases lay between the germline ends. This CDR3 is CASSPGSPNSGANVLTF. DNA for the CDR3: TGCGCCAGCAGCCCGGGTAGTCCCAACTCTGGGGCCAACGTCCTGACTTTC.

Ten or more counts support this clonotype. The junction differs from germline at one of its ends, possibly a read error. This rearrangement joins TRBV9 to TRBJ1-1; D is undetermined. Germline CDR1 and CDR2: SGDLS and YYNGEE. The CDR3 contains 13 residues. CDR3 nucleotides: TGTGCCAGCAGCGTAGACTCCTCGGCGGTCCCCCTCTTT. It codes for CASSVDSSAVPLF.

The chain links TRBV6-5 to TRBJ1-1; D call uncertain. This CDR3 has 15 residues. Trimming shortened V by 0 bases and J by 2 bases, and 10 bases separated the two germline ends. Looked up from germline, CDR1 is MNHEY and CDR2 is SVGAGI. DNA of the CDR3: TGTGCCAGCAGTTACTCGATAGGACCCAACACTGAAGCTTTCTTT. Encoded protein: CASSYSIGPNTEAFF.

This clonotype was picked up many times. The V call is TRBV4-2, the J call TRBJ1-3; unclear D gene. The germline V gene encodes CDR1 LGHNA and CDR2 YNFKEQ. The CDR3 extends over 15 amino acids. V dropped 1 base and J dropped 0 bases, with 7 bases sitting between them. The CDR3 DNA reads as TGTGCCAGCAGCCAAGTCTGGAACTCTGGAAACACCATATATTTT. Encoded protein: CASSQVWNSGNTIYF.

This clonotype was recorded many times. CDR3 amino acids: CASSFRFGTGNGNEQFF. The CDR3 DNA reads as TGTGCCAGCAGTTTTAGGTTCGGGACAGGGAATGGCAATGAGCAGTTCTTC. The genes are TRBV12-3 or TRBV12-4 and TRBJ2-1; 9 bases match TRBD1. The CDR3 has 17 residues. V lost 3 bases to trimming and J lost 6 bases; unmatched junction nucleotides: 12.

The chain couples TRBV6-2 or TRBV6-3 to TRBJ1-2; unclear D gene. This CDR3 spans 11 amino acids. Trimming shortened V by 8 bases and J by 8 bases, and 12 bases separated the two germline ends. The germline V gene has CDR1 MNHEY and CDR2 SVGEGT. DNA of the CDR3: TGTGCCAGCGAGGGAAGAGGAGGCTACACCTTC. It codes for CASEGRGGYTF.

This clonotype was picked up many times. The V call is TRBV20-1, the J call TRBJ2-1; 8 bases are a match to TRBD2. From germline, CDR1 is DFQATT and CDR2 SNEGSKA (reference sequence). Trimming cost V 1 base and J 3 bases; bases outside gene matches: 11. The CDR3 runs to 17 residues. CDR3 DNA: TGCAGTGCTAGAGGTGGCGGGGGGATGTTCGTCTACAATGAGCAGTTCTTC. This sequence encodes CSARGGGGMFVYNEQFF.

This clonotype was recorded many times. The chain recombines TRBV5-1 with TRBJ1-1; no definite D call. Between the trimmed V and J ends, which lost 6 bases and 0 bases, there was a span of 12 bases. The CDR3 has 14 amino acids. The V gene's germline CDR1 is SGHRS and CDR2 YFSETQ. The CDR3 DNA reads TGCGCCAGCAAAAGGGAGGGCCTGAACACTGAAGCTTTCTTT. Its protein product is CASKREGLNTEAFF.

This clonotype was observed many times. The chain uses TRBV2 and TRBJ1-1, with D uncertain. V gave up 0 bases and J gave up 1 base, with 6 bases separating them. In germline, CDR1 is SNHLY, CDR2 FYNNEI. There are 14 residues in the CDR3. CDR3 sequence reads: CASSEAPANTEAFF. The DNA of the CDR3 is TGTGCCAGCAGTGAAGCGCCAGCGAACACTGAAGCTTTCTTT.

This clonotype occurred many times. V usage is TRBV6-1 and J usage is TRBJ1-1; the D is unclear. The CDR3 runs 11 residues. CDR1 and CDR2 (germline): MNHNS, SASEGT. Trimming shortened V by 8 bases and J by 4 bases, and 8 bases separated the two germline ends. The CDR3 loop reads CASETGTEAFF. Written as DNA, the CDR3 is TGTGCCAGCGAAACGGGCACTGAAGCTTTCTTT.